One and the same sample provided the 5 T cell receptor beta chains below, sequenced in a study of T cells in narcolepsy. Here immunoSEQ multiplex PCR was the method, and the copy in TCRdb shows in-frame clones only, minus some. The sample shows 30,000 to 35,000 clones, more than 75% of them seen only once. What was sequenced was CD45RA- memory CD4+ T cells from PBMCs. These receptors were obtained from a human donor with narcolepsy.

The CDR3 sequence is CASSAALAGPYEQYF. DNA of the CDR3: TGTGCCAGCAGTGCCGCTCTAGCGGGGCCCTACGAGCAGTACTTC. The rearrangement links TRBV6-1 to TRBJ2-7; TRBD2 matches at 9 bases. This CDR3 has 15 residues. V lost 4 bases to trimming and J lost 2 bases; unmatched junction nucleotides: 6. Germline assignment: CDR1 MNHNS and CDR2 SASEGT.

The V and J genes are TRBV4-3 and TRBJ1-2, with D perhaps matching TRBD1 (5 bases). V was shortened by 0 bases and J by 4 bases, with 9 bases between the two germline ends. The CDR3 has 14 residues. Per the germline V gene, CDR1 is LGHNA and CDR2 is YSLEER. CDR3 protein: CASSQEQVTYGYTF. CDR3 DNA sequence: TGCGCCAGCAGCCAAGAACAGGTTACCTATGGCTACACCTTC.

This chain connects TRBV4-3 to TRBJ2-2; 9 bases are shared with TRBD1. There are 16 residues in the CDR3. The V gene end was trimmed by 2 bases and the J gene end by 4 bases; junction bases not matched to a gene: 5. Germline V gene data show CDR1 as LGHNA and CDR2 as YSLEER. CDR3 sequence reads: CASSQYGTGITGELFF. The CDR3 nucleotides read TGCGCCAGCAGCCAATACGGGACAGGGATCACCGGGGAGCTGTTTTTT.

The chain couples TRBV7-2 to TRBJ2-7; D uncertain. V was trimmed by 6 bases and J by 6 bases, leaving 18 bases between them. CDR1 and CDR2 (germline): SGHTA, FQGNSA. The CDR3 is 14 residues long. The CDR3 DNA sequence: TGTGCCAGCAGGACCCAGGAGTCCTCTCTCGAGCAGTACTTC. It specifies CASRTQESSLEQYF.

The rearrangement links TRBV7-2 to TRBJ2-7, with 7 bases identical to TRBD1. J gave up 3 bases and V 6 bases, and 5 bases lay outside the gene matches. CDR1 is SGHTA and CDR2 is FQGNSA in the germline V gene. This CDR3 has 13 residues. The CDR3 region has the DNA TGTGCCAGCAGAGCTACAGGGGTCTACGAGCAGTACTTC. Its protein is CASRATGVYEQYF.